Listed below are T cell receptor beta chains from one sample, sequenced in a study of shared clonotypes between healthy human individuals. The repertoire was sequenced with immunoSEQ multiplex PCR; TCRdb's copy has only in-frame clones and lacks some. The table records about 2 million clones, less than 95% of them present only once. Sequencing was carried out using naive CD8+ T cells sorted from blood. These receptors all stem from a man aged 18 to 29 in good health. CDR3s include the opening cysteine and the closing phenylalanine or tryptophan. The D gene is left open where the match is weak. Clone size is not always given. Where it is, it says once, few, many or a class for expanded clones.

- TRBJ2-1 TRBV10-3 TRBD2 TGTGCCATCAACCAGCGGGAGGGCCCTTTTTCCTACAATGAGCAGTTCTTC CAINQREGPFSYNEQFF
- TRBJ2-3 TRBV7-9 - TGTGCCAGCAGCTTAATTGTCAGCACAGATACGCAGTATTTT CASSLIVSTDTQYF
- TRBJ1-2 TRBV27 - TGTGCCAGCAGTTTTGGGCAGATGGGCTATGGCTACACCTTC CASSFGQMGYGYTF
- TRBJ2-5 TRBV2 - TGTGCCAGCAGTGAAGCCAGACTAGGCTTTGGGACCCAGTACTTC CASSEARLGFGTQYF
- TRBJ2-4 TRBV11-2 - TGTGCCAGCAGCCTGGACTCCCAGGGTATTCAGTACTTC CASSLDSQGIQYF
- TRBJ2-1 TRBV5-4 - TGTGCCAGCAGCTCCCTTATGGGGGGCGACGATGAGCAGTTCTTC CASSSLMGGDDEQFF
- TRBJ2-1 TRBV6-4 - TGTGCCAGCAGTGAAGAGACCGTGAAGGGGAGCGATGAGCAGTTCTTC CASSEETVKGSDEQFF
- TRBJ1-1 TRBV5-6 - TGTGCCAGCAGCTCACTTACAGTCTCCACTGAAGCTTTCTTT CASSSLTVSTEAFF
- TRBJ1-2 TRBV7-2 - TGTGCCAGCAGCCCAGGTGAAGTCTACTATGGCTACACCTTC CASSPGEVYYGYTF
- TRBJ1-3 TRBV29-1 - TGCAGTGTGACACTCGTCCCGGGCTCTGGAAACACCATATATTTT CSVTLVPGSGNTIYF
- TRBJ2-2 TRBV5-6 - TGTGCCAGCAGCTTGGCGGGGCCCGGGGAGCTGTTTTTT CASSLAGPGELFF
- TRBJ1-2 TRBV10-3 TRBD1 TGTGCCATCAGTGACGACAGGGAGCAGGTCCCCTATGGCTACACCTTC CAISDDREQVPYGYTF
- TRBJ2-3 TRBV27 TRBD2 TGTGCCAGCAGCTCATGGGAGGGCCGCTACACAGATACGCAGTATTTT CASSSWEGRYTDTQYF
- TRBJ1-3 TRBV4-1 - TGCGCCAGCAGCCAAGATAGCGTCAGCTACTCTGGAAACACCATATATTTT CASSQDSVSYSGNTIYF
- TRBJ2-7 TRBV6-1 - TGTGCCAGCAGAGAGGACCCGACTCTCTACGAGCAGTACTTC CASREDPTLYEQYF
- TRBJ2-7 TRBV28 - TGTGCCAGCAGTTTAGGGGCAGGGGCCTACGAGCAGTACTTC CASSLGAGAYEQYF
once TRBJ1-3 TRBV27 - TGTGCCAGCAGTTTAGGTTCGGGGTCTGGAAACACCATATATTTT CASSLGSGSGNTIYF
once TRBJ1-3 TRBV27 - TGTGCCAGCAGTTCAGGATCTGGAAACACCATATATTTT CASSSGSGNTIYF
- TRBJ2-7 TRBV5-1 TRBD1 TGCGCCAGCAGCCTTAGGACAGGGGCCTACGAGCAGTACTTC CASSLRTGAYEQYF
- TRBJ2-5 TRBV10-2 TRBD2 TGCGCCAGCAATACCGGGACTAGCGAAGACGGAGAGACCCAGTACTTC CASNTGTSEDGETQYF
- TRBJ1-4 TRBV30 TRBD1 TGTGCCTGGAGTGACGGGACAGGGGACGAAAAACTGTTTTTT CAWSDGTGDEKLFF
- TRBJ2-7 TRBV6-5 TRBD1 TGTGCCAGCGGGGGACAGGGTAGGTACGAGCAGTACTTC CASGGQGRYEQYF
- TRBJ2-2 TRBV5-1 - TGCGCCAGCAGCTTGGAGTTCAGTCCGAACACCGGGGAGCTGTTTTTT CASSLEFSPNTGELFF
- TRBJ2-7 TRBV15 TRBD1 TGTGCCACCAGCAGAGCCAAGGGGGCGCGTAGGTACGAGCAGTACTTC CATSRAKGARRYEQYF
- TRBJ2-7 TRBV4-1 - TGCGCCAGCAGCCAAGGGTGGGGCTACGAGCAGTACTTC CASSQGWGYEQYF
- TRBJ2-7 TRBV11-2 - TGTGCCAGCAGCTTGGGGGTATCCTACGAGCAGTACTTC CASSLGVSYEQYF
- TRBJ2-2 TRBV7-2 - TGTGCCAGCAGCTTAGTGATTCCTCCGGGGGAGCTGTTTTTT CASSLVIPPGELFF
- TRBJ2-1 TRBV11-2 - TGTGCCAGCAGCTTAGGGACTCACAATGAGCAGTTCTTC CASSLGTHNEQFF
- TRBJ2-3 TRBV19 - TGTGCCAGTAGTAAACTTTTCACAGATACGCAGTATTTT CASSKLFTDTQYF
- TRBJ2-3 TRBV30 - TGTGCCTGGAACCAAGACGGAGGGGGCACAGATACGCAGTATTTT CAWNQDGGGTDTQYF
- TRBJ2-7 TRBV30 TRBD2 TGTGCCTGGAGCTGGGGCAGAGGGACTAGCGGGCCCCCCTACGAGCAGTACTTC CAWSWGRGTSGPPYEQYF
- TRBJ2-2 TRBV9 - TGTGCCAGCAGCCCACGACCCCACGGGGAGAACACCGGGGAGCTGTTTTTT CASSPRPHGENTGELFF
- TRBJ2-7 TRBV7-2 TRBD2 TGTGCCAGCAGCATACTAGCGGGAGTCTACGAGCAGTACTTC CASSILAGVYEQYF
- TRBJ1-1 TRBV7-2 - TGTGCCAGCAGCTTACAGGGAGACACTGAAGCTTTCTTT CASSLQGDTEAFF
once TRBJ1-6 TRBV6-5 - TGTGCCAGCAGTTACTCCGTGAGAGAGGATTCACCCCTCCACTTT CASSYSVREDSPLHF
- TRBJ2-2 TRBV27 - TGTGCCAGCAGTTTATCGGGCGGTTCGAACACCGGGGAGCTGTTTTTT CASSLSGGSNTGELFF
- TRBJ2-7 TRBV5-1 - TGCGCCAGCAGCTTGGTCTCCGCAACCTACGAGCAGTACTTC CASSLVSATYEQYF
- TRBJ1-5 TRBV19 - TGTGCCAGTAGTATCTCGGTCCCTTGGGCGGATCAGCCCCAGCATTTT CASSISVPWADQPQHF